Presented here are 10 T cell receptor beta chains from one specimen sequenced in a study of tumor-infiltrating lymphocytes in primary liver carcinoma. Co-extraction of both nucleic acids (RNA and DNA) used 20-30 mg of unsorted bulk tissue. A constant-region primer served to make TCR beta cDNA from approximately 490 ng total RNA. TCR beta libraries came from three nested multiplex PCR rounds using slightly modified ARM-PCR. Primers for the first two PCR rounds were TRBV1-TRBV30 forward primers and a C-beta reverse primer (approximately 10 cycles per round). TCRdb fed the multiplex PCR reads into MiXCR, producing one record per CDR3 protein. In the table there are tens of thousands of distinct CDR3 sequences, roughly 71% of which are singletons. Sequences were obtained from tumor-adjacent normal liver tissue. These receptors were taken from a man aged 35-49 years with primary liver carcinoma and hepatitis B virus infection.

This clonotype was picked up many times. The V call is TRBV4-2, the J call TRBJ1-1; TRBD1 agrees at 9 bases. V lost 2 bases and J lost 2; bases outside the gene matches: 3. This CDR3 contains 15 residues. From germline, CDR1 is LGHNA and CDR2 YNFKEQ. The CDR3 sequence is CASSQRTGVNTEAFF. The CDR3, as DNA: TGTGCCAGCAGCCAACGGACAGGGGTAAACACTGAAGCTTTCTTT.

This clonotype was seen a few times. A much larger clone lies one base from this, so it may be a read error. The chain links TRBV5-1 to TRBJ1-5; tentatively, D is TRBD1 (5 bases). The CDR3 sequence is 14 residues long. Germline lookup yields CDR1 SGHRS and CDR2 YFSETQ. The chain's CDR3 is CTSSLSGNNQPQHF. DNA for the CDR3: TGCACCAGCAGCTTGTCAGGGAACAATCAGCCCCAGCATTTT.

V usage is TRBV6-2 or TRBV6-3 and J usage is TRBJ1-5; 7 bases map to TRBD1. This CDR3 has 17 amino acids. Trimming at V came to 11 bases and at J to 4 bases, leaving 20 bases not matched to a gene. Germline V CDR1 and CDR2: MNHEY, SVGEGT. In DNA, the CDR3 is TGTGCCGGTACCCCTACAGAGGGGGCGTATAGTAATCAGCCCCAGCATTTT. Residues: CAGTPTEGAYSNQPQHF.

The chain employs TRBV6-5 and TRBJ2-5; tentative D call: TRBD2 (7 bases). V was trimmed by 7 bases and J by 5 bases, leaving 14 bases between them. Germline assignment: CDR1 MNHEY and CDR2 SVGAGI. The CDR3 extends over 13 amino acids. This chain's CDR3 is CASTLSGGETQYF. CDR3 nucleotides: TGTGCCAGCACTCTATCGGGGGGCGAGACCCAGTACTTC.

To note about this clonotype: The CDR3 does not close with the conserved phenylalanine or tryptophan, likely indicating a read error. The chain links TRBV7-9 to TRBJ2-7; 9 positions match TRBD2. The CDR3 spans 14 residues. Germline V lookup: CDR1 SEHNR, CDR2 FQNEAQ (reference sequence). Here the CDR3 DNA reads TGTACCAGCAGCCGGACTAGCGAGTACCACGGGCAGTACTTA. Translated, it gives CTSSRTSEYHGQYL.

Regarding this clonotype: A read error may produce the germline difference seen at one junction end. This rearrangement joins TRBV29-1 to TRBJ2-3; D perhaps matches TRBD2 (6 bases). Germline CDR1 reads SQVTM; CDR2 reads ANQGSEA. The CDR3 spans 15 residues. CDR3: CTVEGGAGITDTQYF. The CDR3 nucleotides are TGTACCGTTGAGGGCGGGGCCGGCATCACAGATACGCAGTATTTT.

This clonotype was recorded many times. This chain joins TRBV6-1 and TRBJ2-3, with 8 bases aligning to TRBD1. The CDR3 length is 12 residues. Losses at the gene ends were 7 bases for V and 9 bases for J; bases not matched to a gene: 6. Per the germline V gene, CDR1 is MNHNS and CDR2 is SASEGT. CDR3 protein: CASKSGTGTQYF. In DNA form, the CDR3 reads TGTGCCAGCAAATCGGGGACAGGCACGCAGTATTTT.

V is TRBV6-1 and J is TRBJ1-5; no clear D. The length of the CDR3 is 15 residues. V lost 7 bases to trimming and J lost 0 bases, with 13 bases between them. The germline V gene encodes CDR1 MNHNS and CDR2 SASEGT. CDR3 coding DNA: TGTGCCAGCAAGATGGGAATCTATAGCAATCAGCCCCAGCATTTT. This encodes CASKMGIYSNQPQHF.

In regard to this clonotype: At one of its ends the junction is not consistent with the germline gene, which may arise from a read error. The V call is TRBV4-2, the J call TRBJ2-5; possible D gene TRBD2, 6 bases. The length of the CDR3 is 18 residues. In germline, CDR1 is LGHNA, CDR2 YNFKEQ. CDR3 sequence (DNA): TGTGCCAGCAACCAAGATCTGATAGGAGGGCCGGCTTTAGAGACCCAGTACTTC. It translates to CASNQDLIGGPALETQYF.

The chain uses TRBV6-2 or TRBV6-3 and TRBJ2-3, with TRBD2 matching 7 bases. J lost 4 bases, V lost 7 bases, and 8 bases had no gene match. Germline V lookup: CDR1 MNHEY, CDR2 SVGEGT. CDR3 length: 14 amino acids. The CDR3: CASISMREPDTQYF. The CDR3 DNA follows: TGTGCCAGCATCTCCATGCGGGAGCCAGATACGCAGTATTTT.